The clone carrying this T cell receptor (beta chain) occurred once. The target antigen is unknown. This specimen comes from a study of shared clonotypes between healthy human individuals. Every subset had its genomic DNA shared out evenly among several immunoSEQ plates. Repertoires were generated with immunoSEQ multiplex PCR, while TCRdb's copy carries only in-frame clones and drops some. The sample records about 1 million clones, 60% to 80% being singletons. Study outcomes and limitations: Estimated richness was generally greater in naive than memory subsets.

Adult donors, all healthy and HIV-negative, had no recent acute infections or vaccinations. V shed 3 bases, J shed 2 bases, and the junction held 4 bases outside the gene matches. The CDR3 length is 17 residues. From germline, CDR1 is GTSNPN and CDR2 SVGIG (reference sequence). What was sequenced was memory CD4+ T cells sorted from blood. Subset of the sample: CD45RA-negative fraction. The chain couples TRBV30 to TRBJ2-1; the match to TRBD2 covers 16 bases. The clonotype was recovered from a man aged 18 to 30 in good health. CDR3 in DNA: TGTGCCTGGAGGGCCGGGACTAGCGGGAGGGCCTACAATGAGCAGTTCTTC. Protein sequence: CAWRAGTSGRAYNEQFF.